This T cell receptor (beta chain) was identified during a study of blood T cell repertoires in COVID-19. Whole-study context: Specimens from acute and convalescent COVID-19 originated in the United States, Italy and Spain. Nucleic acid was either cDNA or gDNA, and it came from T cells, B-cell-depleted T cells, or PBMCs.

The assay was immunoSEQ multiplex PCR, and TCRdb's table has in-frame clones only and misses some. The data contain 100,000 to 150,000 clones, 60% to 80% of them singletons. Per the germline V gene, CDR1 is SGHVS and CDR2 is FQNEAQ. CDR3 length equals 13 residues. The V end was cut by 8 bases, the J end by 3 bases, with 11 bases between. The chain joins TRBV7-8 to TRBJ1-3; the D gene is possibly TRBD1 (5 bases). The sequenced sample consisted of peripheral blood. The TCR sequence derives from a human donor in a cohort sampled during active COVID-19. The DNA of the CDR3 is TGTGCCAGCCTGGGGCCGCTTGGAAACACCATATATTTT. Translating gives CASLGPLGNTIYF.